The clone carrying this T cell receptor (beta chain) showed up just a few times. Its target is unknown. This entry belongs to a study of early T cells in non-severe SARS-CoV-2 infection. Study-wide context: Whole-blood bulk RNA, unsorted, was sequenced, and chains were unpaired. Study-wide results and limits: A preference for anti-spike CD8 responses marked VDJdb matching, which missed private and CD4 specificities.

Unique molecular identifiers were attached to individual cDNA molecules. Each CDR3 protein is one row after TCRdb ran MiXCR on the 5' RACE reads. The sample has roughly 63,000 distinct CDR3 sequences; around 11% are singletons. Germline V gene sequence: CDR1 SEHNR, CDR2 FQNEAQ (reference sequence). The V and J ends lost 1 base and 0 bases respectively, with 13 bases between them. The CDR3 consists of 17 residues. This sequence joins TRBV7-9 and TRBJ2-4; D is unclear. The sequence came from an adult who was a healthcare worker with PCR-confirmed SARS-CoV-2 infection or an uninfected control (not recorded which). The donor label of this sample is uncertain. The sample consisted of whole blood, taken at baseline. CDR3: CASSLGPVLQAKNIQYF. The CDR3 coding sequence is TGTGCCAGCAGCTTAGGTCCAGTACTTCAAGCCAAAAACATTCAGTACTTC.